This record concerns one T cell receptor beta chain sequence. Regarding treatment: oral pan-JAK inhibitor, 5-10 mg twice daily. These data originate in a study of CD8+ T cells in alopecia areata. In germline, CDR1 is SGHAT, CDR2 FQNNGV. CDR3 length: 13 amino acids. V was trimmed by 4 bases and J by 7 bases, leaving 13 bases between them. TCR sequencing used cDNA made by reverse transcription of extracted RNA. TCRdb keeps only in-frame clones here, not all; method: immunoSEQ multiplex PCR. This table holds about 200,000 clones, roughly two fifths found once. This receptor was identified in a human donor with alopecia areata. This sequence joins TRBV11-2 and TRBJ1-1; tentatively, D is TRBD1 (5 bases). The sequences come from CD4+ T cells sorted from blood, collected between weeks 30 and 35, from a patient treated with tofacitinib. This CDR3 is CASSSGPTVEAFF. DNA for the CDR3: TGTGCCAGCAGCTCGGGACCGACCGTTGAAGCTTTCTTT.